This entry concerns a single T cell receptor (beta chain). Its antigen specificity is not known. No per-base quality is available; no much larger clone lies one base away. The CDR3, cysteine through phenylalanine, is 13 amino acids long. Only CDR3 DNA is held: 39 bases, read in frame from base 1. CDR1 and CDR2 are read off the germline V gene (reference sequence) as SEHNR and FQNEAQ. The trim is 6 bases for V and 2 bases for J, with a gap of 9 bases between the germline ends. These data are taken from a study of technical replicates of blood from a few donors (dated by TCRdb to the late 2010s). Receptor amplification or capture employed the immunoSEQ multiplex PCR assay. As stored in TCRdb, this immuneACCESS dataset retains in-frame rearrangements with V and J assigned. A fraction of the clones does not appear; measured against another copy, unresolved V genes explain less than half of the discrepancy, and the remainder lacks a known reason. This sample holds approximately 81,000 clones; 75% to 90% were observed only once. The top ten clonotypes cover around 4% of the sample.

The sequencing sample was made of PBMCs. The chain employs TRBV7-9 and TRBJ2-3, with TRBD1 perhaps the D gene, on 5 matching bases. This TCR came from a human donor in good health. Some clones in this sample may be carry-over from other donors' samples. Here the CDR3 is given as CASRQTVTDTQYF. The DNA is as follows: TGTGCCAGCAGGCAGACAGTCACAGATACGCAGTATTTT.